Below, one TCR beta chain is given with its context. This sample stems from a study of neoadjuvant anti-PD-1 for oral cavity cancer. Study in general: Patients without progression got a fourth dose around day 43.

The germline CDR1 and CDR2 sequences are SGDLS and YYNGEE. The CDR3 extends over 13 amino acids. V lost 0 bases and J 6 bases, leaving 9 bases between the germline ends. Here immunoSEQ multiplex PCR was the method, and the copy in TCRdb shows in-frame clones only, minus some. The table lists some 14,000 clones, over 65% of them singletons, with under 2.5% in the top ten. The time point here: after neoadjuvant nivolumab, at surgical resection. These oral cavity squamous cell carcinomas were HPV-negative and locally advanced. Blood cells were analyzed directly, without culture or expansion. J is TRBJ1-1 and V is TRBV9; D is uncertain. This TCR came from a person between 40 and 79 years old with oral cavity squamous cell carcinoma. This material consisted of PBMCs, taken after nivolumab (anti-PD-1) treatment. Here the CDR3 DNA reads TGTGCCAGCAGCGTAGGGGTTGCGTCTGAAGCTTTCTTT. Protein product: CASSVGVASEAFF.